The clone carrying this T cell receptor (beta chain) appeared many times. The data originate from a study of T cells in Graves' hyperthyroidism and ophthalmopathy. TCR beta CDR3 regions were amplified from RNA. An initial round of RT-PCR targeting the TCR CDR3 relied on the HTBI primer set. MiXCR, applied by TCRdb to the multiplex PCR reads, yields one record per CDR3 protein. There are 600,000 to 700,000 distinct CDR3 sequences in the sample; approximately 14% occur only once, and about 4% lies in the top ten. The length of the CDR3 is 16 residues. The J segment lost 0 bases and the V segment lost 5 bases, leaving 4 bases of the junction unmatched. The germline gives CDR1 MDHEN, CDR2 SYDVKM.

The material sequenced was blood. This chain links TRBV28 with TRBJ2-7, with 13 nucleotides matching TRBD2. The sequence was obtained from a woman between 40 and 55 years old with Graves' ophthalmopathy. CDR3 protein: CASSDGLAGDSYEQYF. The CDR3 DNA follows: TGTGCCAGCAGTGATGGACTAGCGGGGGACTCCTACGAGCAGTACTTC.